This T cell receptor (beta chain) is from a study of blood T cell repertoires in COVID-19. As for the study in general: The United States, Italy and Spain provided the acute and convalescent COVID-19 samples. PBMCs, B-cell-depleted T cells, or T cells provided the cDNA or gDNA that made up the material.

The authors' processing: Reference gene primers were amplified, and this amplification served to estimate nucleated cell counts. Sequencing used immunoSEQ multiplex PCR; TCRdb keeps in-frame clones, though not all of them. Clone size and V and J calls were adopted from that table, with D and trimming inferred from the DNA. The sample carries approximately 28,000 clones, approximately 80% recorded once. What was sequenced was peripheral blood. The sequence came from a man of 80 years or more with active or convalescent COVID-19.

Written as DNA, the CDR3 is TGTGCCAGCAGCCCTGCGGCGTCCTATAATTCACCCCTCCACTTT. It codes for CASSPAASYNSPLHF. V gene TRBV7-2 combines with J gene TRBJ1-6; D ambiguous. The length of the CDR3 is 15 residues. The germline gives CDR1 SGHTA, CDR2 FQGNSA. V lost 5 bases, J lost 1 base, and 9 bases lay in between.